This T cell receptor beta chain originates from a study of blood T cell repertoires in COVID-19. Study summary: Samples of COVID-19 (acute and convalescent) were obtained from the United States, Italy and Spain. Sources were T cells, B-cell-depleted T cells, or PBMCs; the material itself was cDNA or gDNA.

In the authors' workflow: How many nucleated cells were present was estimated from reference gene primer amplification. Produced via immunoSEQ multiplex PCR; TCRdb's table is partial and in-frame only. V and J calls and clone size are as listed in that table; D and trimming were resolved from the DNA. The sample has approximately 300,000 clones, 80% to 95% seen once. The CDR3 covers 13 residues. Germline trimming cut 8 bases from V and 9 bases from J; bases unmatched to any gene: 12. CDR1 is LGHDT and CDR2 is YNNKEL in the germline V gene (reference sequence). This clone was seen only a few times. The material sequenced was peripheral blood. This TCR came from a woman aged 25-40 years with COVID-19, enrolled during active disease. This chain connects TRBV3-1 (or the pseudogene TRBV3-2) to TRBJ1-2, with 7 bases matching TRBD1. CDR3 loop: CASERKGGASYTF. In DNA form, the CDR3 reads TGTGCCAGCGAAAGAAAAGGGGGCGCGAGCTACACCTTC.